The clone carrying this TCR beta chain has only one observation. Its antigen remains unknown. The data stem from a study of PD-1 blockade in mismatch repair-deficient tumors. Looking at the study overall: Enrolled about 2012-2016, patients had progressing, pretreated mismatch repair-deficient cancers of about a dozen types. Overall study findings and caveats: Rapid post-treatment expansion, then contraction, generally preceding radiologic response, marked tumor-resident clones.

Some clones are missing from TCRdb's copy, which holds only in-frame ones; the method was immunoSEQ multiplex PCR. The sample consists of around 110,000 clones, over 65% of them appearing once. Mismatch repair deficiency was confirmed in all patients, by PCR or immunohistochemistry. TCR sequencing covered three patients who responded to pembrolizumab. Trimming removed 7 bases from V and 5 bases from J; junction bases left unmatched: 8. CDR3 length equals 14 residues. The germline gives CDR1 MNHEY, CDR2 SVGAGI. The TCR comes from an adult with mismatch repair-deficient cancer. The material sequenced was peripheral blood, taken around 60 weeks after starting pembrolizumab. The chain carries TRBV6-5 and TRBJ1-1; TRBD1 matches at 9 bases. The CDR3 DNA is TGTGCCAGCACCCCTGACAGGGGGGGAACTGAAGCTTTCTTT. Translating it yields CASTPDRGGTEAFF.